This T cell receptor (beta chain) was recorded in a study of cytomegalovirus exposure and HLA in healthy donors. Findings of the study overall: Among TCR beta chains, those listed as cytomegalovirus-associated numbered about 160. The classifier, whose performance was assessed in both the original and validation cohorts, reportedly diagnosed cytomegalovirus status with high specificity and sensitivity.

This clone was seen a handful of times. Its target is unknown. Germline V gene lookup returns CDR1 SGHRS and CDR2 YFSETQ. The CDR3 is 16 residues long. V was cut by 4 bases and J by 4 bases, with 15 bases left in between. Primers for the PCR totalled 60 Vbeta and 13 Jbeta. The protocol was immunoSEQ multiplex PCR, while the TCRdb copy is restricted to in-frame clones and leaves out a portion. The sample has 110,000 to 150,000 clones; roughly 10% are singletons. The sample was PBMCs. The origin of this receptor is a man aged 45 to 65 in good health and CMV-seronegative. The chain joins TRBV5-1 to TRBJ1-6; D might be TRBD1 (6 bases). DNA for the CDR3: TGCGCCAGCAGCCCCGCCGGACAGCGTTATAATTCACCCCTCCACTTT. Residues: CASSPAGQRYNSPLHF.